This T cell receptor (beta chain) was documented in a study of T cells after yellow fever vaccination. Germline assignment: CDR1 SGHKS and CDR2 YYEKEE (reference sequence). V shed 4 bases and J 6 bases; nucleotides not matched to a gene: 4. The CDR3 loop spans 13 amino acids. Synthesis of TCR cDNA relied on 5'RACE template switching, which attached a universal primer site and UMIs. TCRdb processed the 5' RACE reads anew with MiXCR; each CDR3 protein has one entry. The table has some 390,000 distinct CDR3 sequences, about 17% seen once. This clonotype showed up just a few times. This receptor was taken from a man between 18 and 29 years old who received the YFV17D yellow fever vaccine. V and J are TRBV5-5 and TRBJ2-7, with 10 bases matching TRBD1. The starting material was PBMCs, obtained before the yellow fever booster vaccination. This chain's CDR3 is CASSPDRGFEQYF. The CDR3 DNA reads TGTGCCAGCAGCCCGGACAGGGGGTTCGAGCAGTACTTC.